This T cell receptor beta chain comes out of a study of neurological immune-mediated disorders. In its sample, this clonotype was seen many times. The antigen is unknown. This CDR3 has 23 residues. Per the germline V gene, CDR1 is SGHTA and CDR2 is FQGNSA. V was clipped by 2 bases and J by 0 bases, with 32 bases between them. The authors produced cDNA by 5'RACE using 10-nucleotide random UMIs. TCRdb re-called the 5' RACE reads with MiXCR, one entry per CDR3 protein. The sample yields about 49,000 distinct CDR3 sequences, roughly 13% seen once. General study results and limits: Expanded clones shared no CDR3 amino acid sequences across subjects, suggesting private repertoires in all groups.

Specified time point: longitudinal time-point 2. Stored at -80 C, 2 million PBMCs were the source of the unsorted libraries. V gene TRBV7-2 combines with J gene TRBJ1-5; D unclear. The sequence was collected from a male donor with HTLV-1-associated myelopathy (HAM/TSP). Input material: PBMCs. CDR3 nucleotide sequence: TGTGCCAGCAGCTTACCCGCTCTCTTTTGTGTCAAGGACCTGTCCCATAGCAATCAGCCCCAGCATTTT. Residues: CASSLPALFCVKDLSHSNQPQHF.